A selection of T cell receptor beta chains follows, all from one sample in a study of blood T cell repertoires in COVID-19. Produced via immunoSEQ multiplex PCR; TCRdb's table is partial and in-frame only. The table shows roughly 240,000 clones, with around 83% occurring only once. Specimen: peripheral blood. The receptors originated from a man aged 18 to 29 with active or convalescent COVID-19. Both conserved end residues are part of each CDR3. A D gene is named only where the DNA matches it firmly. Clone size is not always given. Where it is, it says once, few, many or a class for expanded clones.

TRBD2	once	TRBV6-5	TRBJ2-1	CASSFLAGGGNEQFF	TGTGCCAGCAGTTTCCTAGCGGGAGGGGGCAATGAGCAGTTCTTC
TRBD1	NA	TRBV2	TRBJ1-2	CASWDSQISGYTF	TGTGCCAGCTGGGACAGCCAAATAAGCGGCTACACCTTC
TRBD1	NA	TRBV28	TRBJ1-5	CASSTLSRDRVLKQPQHF	TGTGCCAGCAGCACGTTGTCCCGGGACAGGGTGCTAAAACAGCCCCAGCATTTT
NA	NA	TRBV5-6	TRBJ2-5	CASSLFAGMDRETQYF	TGTGCCAGCAGCTTGTTCGCGGGTATGGATCGAGAGACCCAGTACTTC
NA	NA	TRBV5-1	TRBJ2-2	CASSSDRNTGELFF	TGCGCCAGCAGCTCCGACAGGAACACCGGGGAGCTGTTTTTT
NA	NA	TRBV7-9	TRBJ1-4	CASSARQVKVEKLFF	TGTGCCAGCAGCGCCAGACAGGTTAAAGTGGAAAAACTGTTTTTT
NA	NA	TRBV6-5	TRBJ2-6	CASSVGGSGANVLTF	TGTGCCAGCAGCGTCGGCGGATCTGGGGCCAACGTCCTGACTTTC
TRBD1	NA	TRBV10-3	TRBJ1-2	CAISEDRGVLSYTF	TGTGCCATCAGTGAGGACAGGGGGGTTTTGAGCTACACCTTC
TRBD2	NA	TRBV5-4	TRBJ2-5	CASSLRGGETQYF	TGTGCCAGCAGCTTGAGGGGAGGGGAGACCCAGTACTTC
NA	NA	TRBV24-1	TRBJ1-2	CATSEGLGHGYTF	TGTGCCACCAGTGAGGGGCTCGGCCATGGCTACACCTTC
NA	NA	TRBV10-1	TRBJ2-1	CASSESSGRPSNEQFF	TGCGCCAGCAGTGAGTCTAGCGGACGGCCATCTAATGAGCAGTTCTTC
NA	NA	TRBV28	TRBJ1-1	CASTFGRNTEAFF	TGTGCCAGCACCTTTGGTAGGAACACTGAAGCTTTCTTT
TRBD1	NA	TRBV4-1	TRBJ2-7	CASSPGWAGGLEEQYF	TGCGCCAGCAGTCCCGGTTGGGCAGGGGGATTGGAAGAGCAGTACTTC
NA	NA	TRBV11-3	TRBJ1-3	CASSPGSSLIGNTIYF	TGTGCCAGCAGCCCGGGATCTTCTTTAATAGGAAACACCATATATTTT
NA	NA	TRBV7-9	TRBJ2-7	CASSLALGTYSYEQYF	TGTGCCAGCAGCTTAGCACTCGGGACATACTCCTACGAGCAGTACTTC
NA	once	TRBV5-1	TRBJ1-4	CASSLDGGRGEKLFF	TGCGCCAGCAGCTTGGACGGCGGCAGGGGAGAAAAACTGTTTTTT
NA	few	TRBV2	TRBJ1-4	CASSTPQGTINEKLFF	TGTGCCAGCAGCACACCCCAGGGGACGATTAATGAAAAACTGTTTTTT
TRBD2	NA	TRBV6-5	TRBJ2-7	CASIKSGGLLYEQYF	TGTGCCAGCATTAAAAGCGGGGGGTTGCTCTACGAGCAGTACTTC
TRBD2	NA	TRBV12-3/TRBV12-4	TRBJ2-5	CASSSLAEETQYF	TGTGCCAGCAGTTCCCTAGCGGAAGAGACCCAGTACTTC
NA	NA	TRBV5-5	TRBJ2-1	CASSSVTVNGEQFF	TGTGCCAGCAGCTCCGTAACGGTAAACGGTGAGCAGTTCTTC
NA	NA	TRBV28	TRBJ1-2	CASSQDGDSRGYTF	TGTGCCAGCAGTCAGGACGGGGACTCGCGGGGCTACACCTTC
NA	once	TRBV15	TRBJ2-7	CATSGLRQAYEQYF	TGTGCCACCAGCGGACTTCGTCAGGCTTACGAGCAGTACTTC
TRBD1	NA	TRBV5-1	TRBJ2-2	CASSPGQGTGELFF	TGCGCCAGCAGCCCCGGACAGGGAACCGGGGAGCTGTTTTTT
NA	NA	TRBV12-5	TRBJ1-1	CASGLSGFMEAFF	TGTGCTAGTGGTTTGTCGGGGTTTATGGAAGCTTTCTTT
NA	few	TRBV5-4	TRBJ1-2	CASSLGGRTLLPNYGYTF	TGTGCCAGCAGCTTGGGCGGCAGAACCTTACTTCCTAACTATGGCTACACCTTC
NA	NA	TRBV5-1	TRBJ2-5	CASSLDRARETQYF	TGCGCCAGCAGCTTGGACAGGGCTAGGGAGACCCAGTACTTC
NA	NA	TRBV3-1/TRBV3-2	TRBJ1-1	CASSHGGGTEAFF	TGTGCCAGCAGTCATGGTGGAGGAACTGAAGCTTTCTTT
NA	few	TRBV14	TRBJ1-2	CASSQAGNGYTF	TGTGCCAGCAGCCAAGCAGGGAACGGCTACACCTTC
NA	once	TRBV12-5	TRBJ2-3	CASGLGGVLSTDTQYF	TGTGCTAGTGGTTTGGGCGGGGTACTTAGCACAGATACGCAGTATTTT
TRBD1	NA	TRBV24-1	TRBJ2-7	CATSDVQGADEQYF	TGTGCCACCAGTGATGTCCAGGGGGCCGACGAGCAGTACTTC
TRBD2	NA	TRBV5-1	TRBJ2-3	CASSSSPRLAGGTDTQYF	TGCGCCAGCAGCTCTTCCCCTAGACTAGCGGGAGGCACAGATACGCAGTATTTT
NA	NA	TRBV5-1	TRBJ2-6	CASSLGGVPGANVLTF	TGCGCCAGCAGCTTAGGAGGGGTTCCCGGGGCCAACGTCCTGACTTTC
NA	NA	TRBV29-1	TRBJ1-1	CSVGGFYTEAFF	TGCAGCGTGGGGGGGTTTTACACTGAAGCTTTCTTT
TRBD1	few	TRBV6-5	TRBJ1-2	CASSYSGTGGGGYTF	TGTGCCAGCAGTTACTCCGGGACAGGGGGCGGAGGCTACACCTTC
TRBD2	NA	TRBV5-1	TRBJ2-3	CASSPGGTSIDTQYF	TGCGCCAGCAGCCCGGGAGGGACTAGCATAGATACGCAGTATTTT
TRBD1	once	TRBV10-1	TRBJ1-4	CASSSGQGIGEKLFF	TGCGCCAGCAGTTCTGGACAGGGAATAGGGGAAAAACTGTTTTTT
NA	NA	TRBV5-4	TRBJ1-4	CASSSATNEKLFF	TGTGCCAGCAGCTCTGCAACTAATGAAAAACTGTTTTTT
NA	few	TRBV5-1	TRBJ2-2	CASSRTGTNTGELFF	TGCGCCAGCAGCAGGACTGGTACGAACACCGGGGAGCTGTTTTTT
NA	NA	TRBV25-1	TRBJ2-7	CASSGQDYEQYF	TGTGCCAGCAGTGGACAGGACTACGAGCAGTACTTC
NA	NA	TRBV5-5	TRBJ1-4	CASSLLRTATNEKLFF	TGTGCCAGCAGCTTGTTAAGGACAGCAACTAATGAAAAACTGTTTTTT
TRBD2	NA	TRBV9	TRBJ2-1	CASSVAPAGLAGNNEQFF	TGTGCCAGCAGCGTAGCTCCCGCAGGGCTAGCGGGCAACAATGAGCAGTTCTTC
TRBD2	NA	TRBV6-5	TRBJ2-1	CASVSLAAYNEQFF	TGTGCCAGCGTAAGTCTAGCGGCCTACAATGAGCAGTTCTTC
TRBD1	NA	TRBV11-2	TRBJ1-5	CASSLGQGLSQPQHF	TGTGCCAGCAGCTTGGGACAGGGGTTGTCCCAGCCCCAGCATTTT
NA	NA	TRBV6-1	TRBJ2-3	CASSDGHSTDTQYF	TGTGCCAGCAGTGATGGACACAGCACAGATACGCAGTATTTT